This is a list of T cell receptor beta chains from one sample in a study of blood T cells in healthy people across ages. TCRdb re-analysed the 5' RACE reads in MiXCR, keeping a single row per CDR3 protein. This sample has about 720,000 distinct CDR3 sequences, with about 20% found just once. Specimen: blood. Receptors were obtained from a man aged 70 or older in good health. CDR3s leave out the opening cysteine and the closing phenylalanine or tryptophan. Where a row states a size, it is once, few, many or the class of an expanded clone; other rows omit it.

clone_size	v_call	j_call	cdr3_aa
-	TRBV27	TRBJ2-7	ASSYGGSAYYEQY
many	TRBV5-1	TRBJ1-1	ASSSVGSTEAF
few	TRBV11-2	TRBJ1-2	ASSLSPLVGGYT
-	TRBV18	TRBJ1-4	ASSPQTGDEKLF
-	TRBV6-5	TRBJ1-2	ASSSGRGINGYT
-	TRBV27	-	ASSSASGGMPYEQY
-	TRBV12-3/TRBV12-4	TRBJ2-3	ASSLLAAQWDTQY
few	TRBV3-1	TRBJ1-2	ASSQVLTGAYGYT
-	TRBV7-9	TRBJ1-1	ASSLIPSWGTEAF
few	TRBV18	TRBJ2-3	ASSPGPSEDTQY
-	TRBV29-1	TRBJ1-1	TIVPRPNTEAF
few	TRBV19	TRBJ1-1	ASTRTGPMNTEAF
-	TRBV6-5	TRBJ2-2	ASSYRMGQGNTGELF
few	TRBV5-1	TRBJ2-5	AGSRSGREQETQY
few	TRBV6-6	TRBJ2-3	ASTTTKAGGVDTQY
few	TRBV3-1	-	ASSQESRGRNEQF